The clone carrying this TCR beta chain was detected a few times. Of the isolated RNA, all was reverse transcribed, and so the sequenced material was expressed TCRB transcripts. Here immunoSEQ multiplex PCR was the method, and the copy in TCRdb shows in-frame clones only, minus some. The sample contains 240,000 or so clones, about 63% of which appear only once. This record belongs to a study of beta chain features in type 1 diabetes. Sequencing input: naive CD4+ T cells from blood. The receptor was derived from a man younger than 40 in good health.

The CDR3: CASSPGAGWAKNIQYF. The DNA for the CDR3 is TGTGCCAGCAGTCCCGGGGCGGGATGGGCCAAAAACATTCAGTACTTC. V is TRBV7-9 and J is TRBJ2-4; D perhaps matches TRBD2 (6 bases). Germline V gene sequence: CDR1 SEHNR, CDR2 FQNEAQ (reference sequence). This CDR3 contains 16 residues. Trimming stripped 6 bases from V and 1 base from J, with 16 bases between.